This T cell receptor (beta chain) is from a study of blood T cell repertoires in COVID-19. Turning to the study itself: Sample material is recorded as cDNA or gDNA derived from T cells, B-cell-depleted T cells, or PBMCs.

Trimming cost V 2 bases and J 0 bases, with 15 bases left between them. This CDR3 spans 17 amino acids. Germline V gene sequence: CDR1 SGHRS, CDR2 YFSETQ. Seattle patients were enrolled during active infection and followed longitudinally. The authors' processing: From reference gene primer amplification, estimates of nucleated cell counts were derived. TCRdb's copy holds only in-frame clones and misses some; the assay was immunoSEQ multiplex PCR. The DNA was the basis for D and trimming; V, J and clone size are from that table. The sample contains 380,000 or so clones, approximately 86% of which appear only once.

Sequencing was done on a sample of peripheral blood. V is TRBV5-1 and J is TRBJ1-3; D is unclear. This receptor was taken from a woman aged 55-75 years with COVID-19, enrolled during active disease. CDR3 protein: CASSFPFPLPSGNTIYF. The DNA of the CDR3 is TGCGCCAGCAGCTTCCCTTTCCCTCTACCCTCTGGAAACACCATATATTTT. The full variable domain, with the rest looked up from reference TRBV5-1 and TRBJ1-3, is KAGVTQTPRYLIKTRGQQVTLSCSPISGHRSVSWYQQTPGQGLQFLFEYFSETQRNKGNFPGRFSGRQFSNSRSEMNVSTLELGDSALYLCASSFPFPLPSGNTIYFGEGSWLTVV.